This T cell receptor (beta chain) was sequenced for a study of breast tumors, draining lymph nodes, adjacent tissues. Study findings and constraints: Findings are consistent with lymph node origin and intratumoral expansion of most tumor T cells. Tumor TCR diversity was below lymph nodes but above nontumor tissue.

MiXCR, applied by TCRdb to the multiplex PCR reads, yields one record per CDR3 protein. The top ten hold 0.85% to 1.3% of the sample, which has 250,000 or so distinct CDR3 sequences, around 30% seen once. Per germline, CDR1 SQVTM and CDR2 ANQGSEA. The CDR3 has 12 amino acids. V lost 7 bases and J 0 bases, leaving 10 bases between the germline ends. Breast cancer patients provided tissue from their axillary draining lymph nodes. This clonotype was counted many times. What it binds is not known. The sample consisted of axillary lymph node tissue. The chain carries TRBV29-1 and TRBJ2-7; D gene uncertain. This sequence was found in a female donor with breast cancer. Some clones in this sample may be carry-over from other donors' samples. The chain's CDR3 is CSASTSSYEQYF. CDR3 nucleotides: TGCAGCGCCTCGACCAGCTCCTACGAGCAGTACTTC.